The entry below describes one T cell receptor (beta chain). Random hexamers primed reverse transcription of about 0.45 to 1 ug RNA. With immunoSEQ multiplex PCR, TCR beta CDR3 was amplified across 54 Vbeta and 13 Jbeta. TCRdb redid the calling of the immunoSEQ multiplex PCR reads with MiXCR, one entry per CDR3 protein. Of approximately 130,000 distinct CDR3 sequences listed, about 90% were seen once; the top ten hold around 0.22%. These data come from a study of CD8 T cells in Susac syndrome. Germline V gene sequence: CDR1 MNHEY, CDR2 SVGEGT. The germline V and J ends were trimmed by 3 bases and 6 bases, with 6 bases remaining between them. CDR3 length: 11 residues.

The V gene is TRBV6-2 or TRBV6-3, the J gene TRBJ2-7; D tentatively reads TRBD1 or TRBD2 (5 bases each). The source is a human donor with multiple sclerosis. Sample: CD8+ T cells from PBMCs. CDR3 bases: TGTGCCAGCAGTTATGGGACCGAGCAGTACTTC. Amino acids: CASSYGTEQYF.